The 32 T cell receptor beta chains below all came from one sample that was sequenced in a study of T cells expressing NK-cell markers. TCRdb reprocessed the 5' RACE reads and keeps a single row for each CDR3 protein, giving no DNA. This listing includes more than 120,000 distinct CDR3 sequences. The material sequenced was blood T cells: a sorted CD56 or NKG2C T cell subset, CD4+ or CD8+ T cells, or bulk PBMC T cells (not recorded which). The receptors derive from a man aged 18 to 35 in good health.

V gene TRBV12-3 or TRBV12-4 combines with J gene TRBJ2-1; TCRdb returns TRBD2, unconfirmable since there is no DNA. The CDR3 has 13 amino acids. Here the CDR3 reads CAGAGPSYNEQFF.

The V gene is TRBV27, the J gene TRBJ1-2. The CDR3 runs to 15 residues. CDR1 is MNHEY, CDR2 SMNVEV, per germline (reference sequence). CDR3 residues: CASSLEKSGMAGYTF.

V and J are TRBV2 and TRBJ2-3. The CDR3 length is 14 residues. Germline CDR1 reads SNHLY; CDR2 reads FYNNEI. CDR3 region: CASSEGLGTDTQYF.

The CDR3 region is CASSPPGHQNTEAFF. The rearrangement links TRBV28 to TRBJ1-1; the D gene TCRdb calls, TRBD1, cannot be checked with no DNA. This CDR3 spans 15 amino acids. Looked up from germline, CDR1 is MDHEN and CDR2 is SYDVKM.

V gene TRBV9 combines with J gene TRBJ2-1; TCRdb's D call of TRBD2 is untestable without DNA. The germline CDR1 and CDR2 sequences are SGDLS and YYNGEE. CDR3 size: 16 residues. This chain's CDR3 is CASSVYGASGRTEQFF.

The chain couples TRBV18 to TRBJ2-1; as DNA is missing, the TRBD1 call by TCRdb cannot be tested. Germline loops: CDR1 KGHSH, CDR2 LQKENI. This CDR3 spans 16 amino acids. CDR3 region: CASSPPATGLDNEQFF.

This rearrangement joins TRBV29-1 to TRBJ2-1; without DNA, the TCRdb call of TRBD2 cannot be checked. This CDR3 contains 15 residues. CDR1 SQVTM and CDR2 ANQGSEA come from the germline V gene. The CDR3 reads CSVEDGLDAYNEQFF.

The CDR3 loop is CASSPAGTFGNEQFF. The rearrangement links TRBV12-3 or TRBV12-4 to TRBJ2-1; the TCRdb D gene call, TRBD1, has no DNA to confirm it. The CDR3 has 15 residues.

The CDR3 loop reads CASSYLTGGTDTQYF. J is TRBJ2-3 and V is TRBV7-3; TCRdb returns TRBD1, unconfirmable since there is no DNA. This CDR3 region has 15 residues. Germline loops: CDR1 SGHTA, CDR2 FQGTGA.

CDR3 amino acids: CAWSVFQDTPGELFF. V usage is TRBV30 and J usage is TRBJ2-2. This CDR3 spans 15 amino acids. CDR1 and CDR2 (germline): GTSNPN, SVGIG (reference sequence).

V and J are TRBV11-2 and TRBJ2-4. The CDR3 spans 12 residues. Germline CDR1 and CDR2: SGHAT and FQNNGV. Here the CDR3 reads CASSFVKNIQYF.

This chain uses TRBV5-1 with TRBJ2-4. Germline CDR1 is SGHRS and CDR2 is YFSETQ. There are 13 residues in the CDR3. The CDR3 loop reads CASMSDNENIQYF.

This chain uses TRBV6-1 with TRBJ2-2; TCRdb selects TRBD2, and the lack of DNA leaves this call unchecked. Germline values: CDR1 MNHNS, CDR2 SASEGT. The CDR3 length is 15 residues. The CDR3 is CASSPRVAHTGELFF.

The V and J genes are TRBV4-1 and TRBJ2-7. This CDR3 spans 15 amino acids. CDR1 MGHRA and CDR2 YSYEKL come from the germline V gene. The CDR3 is CASSQEGSSSYEQYF.

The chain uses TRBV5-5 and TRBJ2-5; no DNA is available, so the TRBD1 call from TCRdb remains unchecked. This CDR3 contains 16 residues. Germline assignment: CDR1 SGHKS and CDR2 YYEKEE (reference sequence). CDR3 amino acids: CASSSPRGQRQETQYF.

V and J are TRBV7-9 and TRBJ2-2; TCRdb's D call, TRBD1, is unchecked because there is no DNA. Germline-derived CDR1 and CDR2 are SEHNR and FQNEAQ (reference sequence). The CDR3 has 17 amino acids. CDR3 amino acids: CASSPPPGDRGNGELFF.

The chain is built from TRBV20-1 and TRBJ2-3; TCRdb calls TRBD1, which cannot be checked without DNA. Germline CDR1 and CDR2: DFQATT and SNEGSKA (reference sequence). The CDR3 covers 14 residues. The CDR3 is CSAIPGGATDTQYF.

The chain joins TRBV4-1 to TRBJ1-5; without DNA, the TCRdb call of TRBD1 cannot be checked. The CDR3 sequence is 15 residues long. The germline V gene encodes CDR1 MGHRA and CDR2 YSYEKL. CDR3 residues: CASRGVDSSNQPQHF.

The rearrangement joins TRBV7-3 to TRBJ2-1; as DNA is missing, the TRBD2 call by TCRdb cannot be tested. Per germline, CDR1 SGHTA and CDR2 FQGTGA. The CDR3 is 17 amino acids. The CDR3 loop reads CASSLMELAGGENEQFF.

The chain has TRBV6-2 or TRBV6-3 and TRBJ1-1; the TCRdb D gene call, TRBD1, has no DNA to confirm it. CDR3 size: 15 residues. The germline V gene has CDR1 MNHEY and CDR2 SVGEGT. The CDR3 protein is CASSYVGGLVREAFF.

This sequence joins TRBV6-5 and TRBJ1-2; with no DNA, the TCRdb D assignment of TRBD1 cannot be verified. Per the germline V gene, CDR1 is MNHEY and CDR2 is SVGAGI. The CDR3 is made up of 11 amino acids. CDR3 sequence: CATEGAYGYTF.

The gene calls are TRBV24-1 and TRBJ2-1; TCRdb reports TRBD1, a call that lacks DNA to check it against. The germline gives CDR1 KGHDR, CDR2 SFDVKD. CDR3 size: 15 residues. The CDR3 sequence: CATSENGQGVVEQFF.

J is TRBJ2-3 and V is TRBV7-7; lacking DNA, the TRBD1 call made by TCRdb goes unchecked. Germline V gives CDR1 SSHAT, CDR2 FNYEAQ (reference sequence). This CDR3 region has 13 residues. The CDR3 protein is CASSQGGGDTQYF.

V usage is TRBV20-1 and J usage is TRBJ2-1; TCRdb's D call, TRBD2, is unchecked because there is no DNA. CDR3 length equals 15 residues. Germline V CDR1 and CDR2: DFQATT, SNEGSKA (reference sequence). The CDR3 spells CSARGTSGSHNEQFF.

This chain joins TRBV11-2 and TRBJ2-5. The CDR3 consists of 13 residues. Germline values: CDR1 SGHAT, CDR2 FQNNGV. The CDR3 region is CASSFDPTETQYF.

This CDR3 is CASSLGEGRLELFF. The chain recombines TRBV4-2 with TRBJ2-2; TCRdb designates TRBD2, a call that cannot be tested without DNA. The CDR3 extends over 14 amino acids. Per the germline V gene, CDR1 is LGHNA and CDR2 is YNFKEQ.

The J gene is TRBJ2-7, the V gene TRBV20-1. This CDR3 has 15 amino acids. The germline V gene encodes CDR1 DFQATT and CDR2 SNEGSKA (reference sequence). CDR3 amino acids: CSARDQGGPSYEQYF.

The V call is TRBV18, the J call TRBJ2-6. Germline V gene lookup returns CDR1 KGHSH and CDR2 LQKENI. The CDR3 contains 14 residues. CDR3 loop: CASSPPPGANVLTF.

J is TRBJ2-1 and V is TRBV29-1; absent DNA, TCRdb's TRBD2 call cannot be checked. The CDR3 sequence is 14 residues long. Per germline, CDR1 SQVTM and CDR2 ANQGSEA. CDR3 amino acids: CSVETSGSWNEQFF.

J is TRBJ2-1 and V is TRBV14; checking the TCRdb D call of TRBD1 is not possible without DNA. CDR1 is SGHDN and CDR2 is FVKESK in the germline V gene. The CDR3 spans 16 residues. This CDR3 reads CASSQGRSTGNNEQFF.

The CDR3 loop reads CASVTGDYEQYF. The V and J genes are TRBV12-3 or TRBV12-4 and TRBJ2-7; absent DNA, TCRdb's TRBD1 call cannot be checked. This CDR3 spans 12 amino acids.

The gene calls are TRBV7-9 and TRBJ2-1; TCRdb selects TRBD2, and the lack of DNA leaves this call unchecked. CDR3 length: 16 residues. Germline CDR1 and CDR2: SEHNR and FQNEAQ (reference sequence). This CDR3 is CASSLPTSGWANEQFF.